Below, 24 T cell receptor beta chains from the same sample are listed, as sequenced in a study of shared T cell receptors in the human thymus. The assay was immunoSEQ multiplex PCR, and TCRdb's table has in-frame clones only and misses some. The sample lists 720,000 or so clones, approximately 85% seen once, with 0.0095% to 0.013% in the top ten. These data also featured in a second study, about human thymus T cells.

Sequenced: thymocytes. The receptors derive from a girl in the first two years of life with a congenital heart defect.

This chain joins TRBV19 and TRBJ1-6, with D possibly matching TRBD1 (6 bases). This CDR3 is 18 amino acids long. The germline V and J ends were trimmed by 5 bases and 0 bases, with 17 bases remaining between them. CDR1 and CDR2 from the germline V gene are LNHDA and SQIVND (reference sequence). CDR3 region: CASSPRRQESSYNSPLHF. CDR3 DNA: TGTGCCAGTAGTCCCCGACGACAGGAGAGCTCCTATAATTCACCCCTCCACTTT. Full variable domain (rest looked up from reference TRBV19 and TRBJ1-6): DGGITQSPKYLFRKEGQNVTLSCEQNLNHDAMYWYRQDPGQGLRLIYYSQIVNDFQKGDIAEGYSVSREKKESFPLTVTSAQKNPTAFYLCASSPRRQESSYNSPLHFGNGTRLTVT.

The chain links TRBV11-2 to TRBJ2-3; the match to TRBD2 covers 15 bases. Per the germline V gene, CDR1 is SGHAT and CDR2 is FQNNGV. There are 17 residues in the CDR3. The junction had 6 bases not matched to a gene; V was cut back by 5 bases and J by 3 bases. In DNA, the CDR3 is TGTGCCAGCAGCAAACCGGGACTAGCGGGGGGTACAGATACGCAGTATTTT. It yields the protein CASSKPGLAGGTDTQYF.

The genes are TRBV7-2 and TRBJ2-1; 9 bases match TRBD2. The junction had 6 bases not matched to a gene; V was cut back by 1 base and J by 5 bases. The V gene's germline CDR1 is SGHTA and CDR2 FQGNSA. The CDR3 loop spans 16 amino acids. The CDR3: CASSLDSGGRNNEQFF. CDR3 nucleotides: TGTGCCAGCAGCTTAGATAGCGGGGGTAGGAACAATGAGCAGTTCTTC.

The chain joins TRBV5-1 to TRBJ2-7; 8 bases map to TRBD1. CDR1 SGHRS and CDR2 YFSETQ come from the germline V gene. Germline trimming cut 4 bases from V and 2 bases from J; bases unmatched to any gene: 11. The CDR3 sequence is 16 residues long. This chain's CDR3 is CASSTGGSSDPYEQYF. As DNA, the CDR3 is TGCGCCAGCAGCACAGGGGGATCTTCCGACCCCTACGAGCAGTACTTC.

In its sample, this clone was seen once. This chain connects TRBV12-5 to TRBJ2-7; D possibly corresponds to TRBD1 (5 bases). The germline V gene has CDR1 LGHNT and CDR2 FRNRAP. This CDR3 is built from 18 residues. Between the trimmed V and J ends, which lost 2 bases and 2 bases, there was a span of 22 bases. This chain's CDR3 is CASGLNGQGEGIPYEQYF. The CDR3 DNA follows: TGTGCTAGTGGTTTGAATGGACAAGGGGAAGGCATCCCCTACGAGCAGTACTTC.

This chain connects TRBV12-5 to TRBJ1-3; a weak D match, TRBD1 (5 bases). The CDR3 consists of 15 residues. Germline V lookup: CDR1 LGHNT, CDR2 FRNRAP. Trimming pared 3 bases from V and 3 bases from J, leaving 12 bases between. The CDR3 DNA sequence: TGTGCTAGTGGTTTCCCCATGGGGGGTGGAAACACCATATATTTT. Protein sequence: CASGFPMGGGNTIYF.

The J gene is TRBJ1-6, the V gene TRBV11-1, with D hard to call. Germline V gene lookup returns CDR1 SGHAT and CDR2 FQDESV (reference sequence). The CDR3 extends over 16 amino acids. Trimming pared 2 bases from V and 5 bases from J, leaving 13 bases between. For the CDR3, the DNA is TGTGCCAGCAGCTTAAGGCGCGGTTCCGATAATTCACCCCTCCACTTT. This codes for CASSLRRGSDNSPLHF.

The rearrangement links TRBV4-3 to TRBJ2-1; 10 nucleotides line up with TRBD2. The CDR3 has 17 residues. The ends lost 1 base at V and 2 bases at J; junction bases unmatched: 5. Germline V CDR1 and CDR2: LGHNA, YSLEER. CDR3 region: CASSQGHSGGPYNEQFF. The CDR3 coding sequence is TGCGCCAGCAGCCAAGGCCATAGCGGGGGGCCCTACAATGAGCAGTTCTTC.

The rearrangement links TRBV2 to TRBJ1-1, with D possibly TRBD1 on 5 matching bases. Per the germline V gene, CDR1 is SNHLY and CDR2 is FYNNEI. The CDR3 loop spans 13 amino acids. The V end lost 5 bases, the J end lost 5 bases, and 12 bases lay between the germline ends. The CDR3 sequence is CASSIGGRTEAFF. The CDR3 region has the DNA TGTGCCAGCAGTATTGGGGGGAGGACTGAAGCTTTCTTT. Full variable domain (rest looked up from reference TRBV2 and TRBJ1-1): EPEVTQTPSHQVTQMGQEVILRCVPISNHLYFYWYRQILGQKVEFLVSFYNNEISEKSEIFDDQFSVERPDGSNFTLKIRSTKLEDSAMYFCASSIGGRTEAFFGQGTRLTVV.

The rearrangement uses TRBV6-5 and TRBJ1-1; no definite D call. The CDR3 runs to 16 residues. The V gene lost 1 base and the J gene lost 6 bases, with 18 bases spanning the gap. From germline, CDR1 is MNHEY and CDR2 SVGAGI. The CDR3 DNA reads TGTGCCAGCAGTTACTTCCCGGCGGGCCGTCGAGCTGAAGCTTTCTTT. Its protein product is CASSYFPAGRRAEAFF.

The chain is built from TRBV2 and TRBJ1-1, with 11 bases lining up with TRBD1. CDR3 length: 16 residues. Per germline, CDR1 SNHLY and CDR2 FYNNEI. With V trimmed by 7 bases and J by 0 bases, 7 bases remained unmatched. CDR3 residues: CASKGTGGHMNTEAFF. CDR3 DNA sequence: TGTGCCAGCAAGGGGACAGGGGGTCACATGAACACTGAAGCTTTCTTT.

The chain recombines TRBV23-1 with TRBJ1-4, with TRBD1 matching 8 bases. TRBV23-1 is labeled an ORF, and its function is uncertain. This CDR3 is built from 13 residues. The V and J ends lost 10 bases and 8 bases, in that order; junction bases with no gene match: 9. Here the CDR3 reads CATDDRGGEKLFF. The CDR3 DNA reads TGCGCCACCGACGACAGGGGAGGGGAAAAACTGTTTTTT.

The chain joins TRBV27 to TRBJ1-2; D remains unclear. Germline CDR1 MNHEY, CDR2 SMNVEV (reference sequence). Between the trimmed V and J ends, which lost 2 bases and 8 bases, there was a span of 18 bases. The CDR3 runs to 15 residues. The CDR3 region has the DNA TGTGCCAGCAGTTTAGGCCCCTACAGCGGCGGGGGCTACACCTTC. This sequence encodes CASSLGPYSGGGYTF.

The J gene is TRBJ1-2, the V gene TRBV28, with a possible D match to TRBD1 (6 bases). V was cut by 3 bases and J by 6 bases, with 14 bases left in between. This CDR3 is built from 14 residues. Looked up from germline, CDR1 is MDHEN and CDR2 is SYDVKM. The CDR3 sequence: CASSFSRGIDGYTF. CDR3 DNA: TGTGCCAGCAGTTTTAGCAGGGGAATCGATGGCTACACCTTC.

The chain employs TRBV29-1 and TRBJ2-3; TRBD1 matches at 9 bases. From germline, CDR1 is SQVTM and CDR2 ANQGSEA. The CDR3 loop spans 15 amino acids. Trimming cost V 6 bases and J 0 bases; bases outside gene matches: 7. The CDR3 protein is CSVNRDRASTDTQYF. Here the CDR3 DNA reads TGCAGCGTCAACCGGGACAGGGCTAGCACAGATACGCAGTATTTT.

The chain links TRBV29-1 to TRBJ1-2; D is uncertain. CDR1 is SQVTM, CDR2 ANQGSEA, per germline. Between the trimmed V and J ends, which lost 0 bases and 4 bases, there was a span of 12 bases. This CDR3 comprises 14 residues. CDR3 in DNA: TGCAGCGTTGAAGAGAGGAGGGCAGGCTATGGCTACACCTTC. Translated, it gives CSVEERRAGYGYTF.

The chain links TRBV14 to TRBJ2-7; 7 bases map to TRBD1. Unmatched junction bases numbered 7, after V lost 4 bases and J lost 4 bases. Germline CDR1 reads SGHDN; CDR2 reads FVKESK. This CDR3 has 14 amino acids. The CDR3 coding sequence is TGTGCCAGCAGCCTTCGGACAGGAATTTACGAGCAGTACTTC. The encoded protein is CASSLRTGIYEQYF.

This clone was counted only a few times. The chain is built from TRBV7-6 and TRBJ1-6, with TRBD1 as a possible D gene (6 bases). The germline gives CDR1 SGHVS, CDR2 FNYEAQ. The ends were cut back, 5 bases at V and 8 bases at J, with 16 bases in the middle. The CDR3 has 15 residues. CDR3 nucleotide sequence: TGTGCCAGCAGCCCCCAGGGACATAGGGATTCACCCCTCCACTTT. Its translation is CASSPQGHRDSPLHF.

About this clone itself: Within the sample, other DNA sequences also encode this same CDR3. The chain links TRBV5-1 to TRBJ1-2, with 11 bases fitting TRBD1. V was pared by 4 bases and J by 5 bases, with 4 bases of the junction left unmatched. This CDR3 region has 14 residues. CDR1 is SGHRS and CDR2 is YFSETQ in the germline V gene. The CDR3 bases are TGCGCCAGCAGCGGTGGACAGGGGGCTTATGGCTACACCTTC. It yields the protein CASSGGQGAYGYTF.

For this clone: Other DNA sequences within the sample encode an identical CDR3. CDR3 sequence (DNA): TGTGCCTGGAGTGTACTGGGAGGGACCCAGTACTTC. This encodes CAWSVLGGTQYF. The V gene is TRBV30, the J gene TRBJ2-5; weak D call: TRBD2 (6 bases). There are 12 residues in the CDR3. The V end lost 0 bases, the J end lost 7 bases, and 9 bases lay between the germline ends. Germline-derived CDR1 and CDR2 are GTSNPN and SVGIG (reference sequence).

The CDR3 DNA sequence: TGTGCCAGCAGAACTACCGGGACAGGGGGCTCCGGCTACACCTTC. Its translation: CASRTTGTGGSGYTF. The rearrangement joins TRBV6-6 to TRBJ1-2; 12 nucleotides align to TRBD1. The germline V gene has CDR1 MNHNY and CDR2 SVGAGI (reference sequence). There are 15 residues in the CDR3. V was pared by 6 bases and J by 8 bases, with 10 bases of the junction left unmatched.

V usage is TRBV28 and J usage is TRBJ2-1, with D possibly being TRBD1 (5 bases). This CDR3 is 15 amino acids long. Germline V lookup: CDR1 MDHEN, CDR2 SYDVKM. Trimming cost V 8 bases and J 3 bases, with 17 bases left between them. Here the CDR3 reads CASGRPGNFYNEQFF. CDR3 nucleotide sequence: TGTGCCAGCGGACGACCAGGGAACTTCTACAATGAGCAGTTCTTC.

This clone was seen only a few times. Other DNA variants within this sample encode the same CDR3. V gene TRBV5-4 combines with J gene TRBJ1-2; 9 bases line up with TRBD1. In germline, CDR1 is SGHNT, CDR2 YYREEE (reference sequence). The V segment lost 3 bases and the J segment 5 bases; nucleotides outside the gene matches: 5. The CDR3 runs to 14 residues. CDR3 nucleotides: TGTGCCAGCAGCTCCGGGACAGGGAATTATGGCTACACCTTC. Translated: CASSSGTGNYGYTF.

The chain is built from TRBV10-3 and TRBJ1-2; perhaps TRBD1 as D (6 bases). Germline-derived CDR1 and CDR2 are ENHRY and SYGVKD. Trimming took off 4 bases at V and 6 bases at J, with 21 bases between the two ends. The CDR3 is 16 residues long. CDR3 region: CAISGDVDRELNGYTF. The CDR3 DNA is TGTGCCATCAGTGGGGATGTGGACAGAGAGTTAAATGGCTACACCTTC.